Listed here are 26 T cell receptor beta chains from one sample, sequenced in a study of blood T cell repertoires in COVID-19. The method was immunoSEQ multiplex PCR; TCRdb's version includes in-frame clones alone and lacks a portion of them. The sample shows about 280,000 clones, 75% to 90% of them seen only once. The sequenced sample was peripheral blood. Receptors were obtained from a man in his forties with acute or convalescent COVID-19.

CDR3 nucleotide sequence: TGTGCCACCAGTGATTTGGAGAGCAATCAGCCCCAGCATTTT. Its translation: CATSDLESNQPQHF. The chain combines TRBV24-1 with TRBJ1-5; D not resolved. Germline V CDR1 and CDR2: KGHDR, SFDVKD. With 0 bases removed from V and 1 base from J, the gap between germline ends came to 3 bases. This CDR3 region has 14 residues.

J is TRBJ2-2 and V is TRBV7-6; TRBD2 matches 8 bases. Germline values: CDR1 SGHVS, CDR2 FNYEAQ. V gave up 3 bases and J gave up 4 bases; unmatched junction bases: 7. The CDR3 has 16 residues. CDR3 DNA sequence: TGTGCCAGCAGCTTTAACGCGGGGGGCCTCACCGGGGAGCTGTTTTTT. Amino acid sequence: CASSFNAGGLTGELFF.

CDR3 protein: CASSLTDNEQFF. CDR3 coding DNA: TGCGCCAGCAGCTTGACGGACAATGAGCAGTTCTTC. The chain carries TRBV5-1 and TRBJ2-1; D not certain. The CDR3 has 12 residues. Looked up from germline, CDR1 is SGHRS and CDR2 is YFSETQ. V was trimmed by 1 base and J by 5 bases, leaving 4 bases between them.

The chain is built from TRBV5-1 and TRBJ1-3; D might be TRBD1 (6 bases). V shed 1 base and J shed 4 bases, with 12 bases lying between them. CDR1 and CDR2 (germline): SGHRS, YFSETQ. CDR3 size: 15 residues. Written as DNA, the CDR3 is TGCGCCAGCAGCTTGTCGGGGGGCGAGGGAAACACCATATATTTT. This gives the protein CASSLSGGEGNTIYF.

This clone was observed once. This chain connects TRBV29-1 to TRBJ1-6; weak D call: TRBD1 (5 bases). Germline V gives CDR1 SQVTM, CDR2 ANQGSEA. The CDR3 has 13 residues. V lost 5 bases and J 7 bases, leaving 12 bases between the germline ends. The CDR3 DNA is TGCAGCGTTTCTAGGGAGGGGAATTCACCCCTCCACTTT. Protein: CSVSREGNSPLHF.

V gene TRBV5-1 combines with J gene TRBJ1-4, with 7 nucleotides matching TRBD1. The junction had 4 bases not matched to a gene; V was cut back by 2 bases and J by 9 bases. The CDR3 runs 13 residues. The germline gives CDR1 SGHRS, CDR2 YFSETQ. The CDR3 DNA sequence: TGCGCCAGCAGCTTACAGGGGTCTAAAAAACTGTTTTTT. It codes for CASSLQGSKKLFF.

The rearrangement uses TRBV7-9 and TRBJ2-1, with TRBD2 matching over 10 bases. V shed 5 bases, J shed 7 bases, and the junction held 11 bases outside the gene matches. The CDR3 runs 16 residues. Germline values: CDR1 SEHNR, CDR2 FQNEAQ (reference sequence). CDR3: CASSPSGGANKNEQFF. The CDR3 bases are TGTGCCAGCAGCCCGAGCGGGGGGGCCAATAAGAATGAGCAGTTCTTC.

The chain couples TRBV12-5 to TRBJ2-4; 7 bases fit TRBD1. This CDR3 has 17 amino acids. Trimming took 5 bases from V and 0 from J; bases not matched to a gene: 10. The germline CDR1 and CDR2 sequences are LGHNT and FRNRAP. The CDR3 DNA sequence: TGTGCTAGTGGTCCGACCGGGACAGACCTAGCCAAAAACATTCAGTACTTC. Its translation is CASGPTGTDLAKNIQYF.

The gene calls are TRBV5-1 and TRBJ1-2, with 9 positions matching TRBD1. V dropped 1 base and J dropped 4; count of bases not matched to a gene: 2. Looked up from germline, CDR1 is SGHRS and CDR2 is YFSETQ. The CDR3 sequence is 14 residues long. The CDR3 DNA is TGCGCCAGCAGCTTGACAGGGGGCAGCTATGGCTACACCTTC. Encoded protein: CASSLTGGSYGYTF.

This chain connects TRBV6-5 to TRBJ1-2; 9 bases match TRBD1. The CDR3 runs 14 residues. The junction had 8 bases not matched to a gene; V was cut back by 6 bases and J by 6 bases. The V gene's germline CDR1 is MNHEY and CDR2 SVGAGI. CDR3 amino acids: CASSNTGGANGYTF. The CDR3 coding sequence is TGTGCCAGCAGCAATACAGGGGGCGCGAATGGCTACACCTTC.

The chain couples TRBV5-1 to TRBJ1-2; TRBD1 matches at 7 bases. Germline assignment: CDR1 SGHRS and CDR2 YFSETQ. V was pared by 3 bases and J by 2 bases, with 10 bases of the junction left unmatched. This CDR3 is built from 16 residues. The CDR3 DNA reads as TGCGCCAGCAGCTCGAGCGGTAAGGACAGGAACTATGGCTACACCTTC. This sequence encodes CASSSSGKDRNYGYTF.

This sequence joins TRBV5-4 and TRBJ2-2; a weak D match, TRBD1 (6 bases). V was pared by 3 bases and J by 5 bases, with 11 bases between. Germline V gene lookup returns CDR1 SGHNT and CDR2 YYREEE (reference sequence). This CDR3 is built from 14 residues. CDR3 sequence reads: CASSSYRVTGELFF. As DNA, the CDR3 is TGTGCCAGCAGCTCATACAGGGTAACCGGGGAGCTGTTTTTT.

J is TRBJ2-7 and V is TRBV5-4, with 11 bases lining up with TRBD2. The CDR3 is 15 residues long. The V gene's germline CDR1 is SGHNT and CDR2 YYREEE (reference sequence). V lost 4 bases and J lost 5; bases outside the gene matches: 8. The CDR3 sequence is CASSRVIAGGNEQYF. The CDR3 nucleotides read TGTGCCAGCAGCCGGGTGATAGCGGGGGGGAACGAGCAGTACTTC. Supplemented by reference TRBV5-4 and TRBJ2-7, the full variable domain reads ETGVTQSPTHLIKTRGQQVTLRCSSQSGHNTVSWYQQALGQGPQFIFQYYREEENGRGNFPPRFSGLQFPNYSSELNVNALELDDSALYLCASSRVIAGGNEQYFGPGTRLTVT.

This chain uses TRBV19 with TRBJ1-5, with 7 bases lining up with TRBD1. Germline-derived CDR1 and CDR2 are LNHDA and SQIVND (reference sequence). Trimming at V came to 5 bases and at J to 12 bases, leaving 10 bases not matched to a gene. This CDR3 has 13 amino acids. The CDR3 here is CASSWDSRSLQHF. The CDR3 DNA reads as TGTGCCAGTAGTTGGGACAGCCGCTCCCTCCAGCATTTT.

This chain connects TRBV4-1 to TRBJ1-2; the D gene is possibly TRBD1 (6 bases). The CDR3 covers 17 residues. V gave up 4 bases and J gave up 0 bases, with 18 bases separating them. The germline CDR1 and CDR2 sequences are MGHRA and YSYEKL. The CDR3 DNA reads as TGCGCCAGCAGCCCTACCCCCCGGACAGATACTAACTATGGCTACACCTTC. Protein product: CASSPTPRTDTNYGYTF.

This clone has a single count. V gene TRBV19 combines with J gene TRBJ1-2; 7 bases agree with TRBD1. The CDR3 totals 16 residues. Looked up from germline, CDR1 is LNHDA and CDR2 is SQIVND (reference sequence). After removal of 1 base from V and 4 bases from J, the junction contained 9 bases not matched to a gene. CDR3 protein: CASSIVAGQQLYGYTF. The CDR3 DNA reads TGTGCCAGTAGTATAGTGGCGGGACAGCAACTCTATGGCTACACCTTC.

The rearrangement links TRBV11-2 to TRBJ1-1; D is undetermined. From germline, CDR1 is SGHAT and CDR2 FQNNGV. V was pared by 1 base and J by 7 bases, with 10 bases between. The CDR3 has 13 amino acids. CDR3 DNA sequence: TGTGCCAGCAGCTTAGTTAATCTTAGTGAAGCTTTCTTT. This gives the protein CASSLVNLSEAFF.

A single count supports this clone. The chain employs TRBV3-1 (or the pseudogene TRBV3-2) and TRBJ1-5; D remains ambiguous. The CDR3 sequence is 13 residues long. The germline V and J ends were trimmed by 3 bases and 6 bases, with 9 bases remaining between them. Germline CDR1 and CDR2: LGHDT and YNNKEL (reference sequence). The DNA of the CDR3 is TGTGCCAGCAGCCAGGGAGTGGGTCAGCCCCAGCATTTT. This translates into CASSQGVGQPQHF.

The chain recombines TRBV9 with TRBJ1-2; TRBD1 agrees at 7 bases. V shed 4 bases and J 5 bases; nucleotides not matched to a gene: 2. Germline loops: CDR1 SGDLS, CDR2 YYNGEE. This CDR3 is 12 amino acids long. The CDR3 sequence: CASSQGEYGYTF. The CDR3 DNA is TGTGCCAGCAGCCAGGGGGAATATGGCTACACCTTC.

This clone was observed a single time. The chain is built from TRBV12-3 or TRBV12-4 and TRBJ1-1; unclear D gene. The CDR3 sequence is 13 residues long. V lost 3 bases and J 1 base, leaving 6 bases between the germline ends. CDR3 in DNA: TGTGCCAGCAGTTTCTTACAGAACACTGAAGCTTTCTTT. Amino acid sequence: CASSFLQNTEAFF.

This clone has a single count. V and J are TRBV20-1 and TRBJ2-1; 9 bases align to TRBD2. The CDR3 consists of 14 residues. Germline assignment: CDR1 DFQATT and CDR2 SNEGSKA (reference sequence). V trimming: 3 bases; J trimming: 7 bases; junction bases outside the gene matches: 7. The DNA of the CDR3 is TGCAGTGCTAGTGCAGCGGGGGGAAGAAATGAGCAGTTCTTC. Encoded protein: CSASAAGGRNEQFF.

The chain employs TRBV6-5 and TRBJ1-1; 7 nucleotides match TRBD1. The junction had 8 bases not matched to a gene; V was cut back by 5 bases and J by 2 bases. The germline gives CDR1 MNHEY, CDR2 SVGAGI. This CDR3 is built from 15 residues. Here the CDR3 reads CASSLRTGTNTEAFF. For the CDR3, the DNA is TGTGCCAGCAGTCTCAGGACAGGAACTAACACTGAAGCTTTCTTT.

This chain links TRBV5-4 with TRBJ1-2; no clear D. The CDR3 covers 12 residues. The V end lost 1 base, the J end lost 8 bases, and 9 bases lay between the germline ends. CDR1 SGHNT and CDR2 YYREEE come from the germline V gene (reference sequence). CDR3 nucleotide sequence: TGTGCCAGCAGCTTGTCGGTCCTGGGCTACACCTTC. It translates to CASSLSVLGYTF.

The V and J genes are TRBV9 and TRBJ1-2; perhaps TRBD1 as D (5 bases). Trimming removed 5 bases from V and 4 bases from J, with 21 bases in between. CDR1 and CDR2 from the germline V gene are SGDLS and YYNGEE. The CDR3 is made up of 16 amino acids. CDR3 in DNA: TGTGCCAGCAGTGCGGGGCCGCAGGGATTCCTCTATGGCTACACCTTC. It encodes CASSAGPQGFLYGYTF.

DNA for the CDR3: TGTGCCAGCCGGACCGGGACAGGGGGCACCGGGGAGCTGTTTTTT. Translation: CASRTGTGGTGELFF. J is TRBJ2-2 and V is TRBV2; 11 bases align to TRBD1. Looked up from germline, CDR1 is SNHLY and CDR2 is FYNNEI. Losses at the gene ends were 8 bases for V and 4 bases for J; bases not matched to a gene: 6. CDR3 length: 15 residues.

This CDR3 is CASSRTGVGNQPQHF. CDR3 coding DNA: TGTGCCAGCTCACGGACAGGGGTGGGCAATCAGCCCCAGCATTTT. V is TRBV2 and J is TRBJ1-5; 9 bases map to TRBD1. V shed 8 bases, J shed 2 bases, and the junction held 7 bases outside the gene matches. CDR1 is SNHLY, CDR2 FYNNEI, per germline. CDR3 length equals 15 residues.